The 8 T cell receptor beta chains presented below share a single source sample, sequenced in a study of blood T cell repertoires in COVID-19 (dated by TCRdb to the early 2020s). The protocol used for the library was the immunoSEQ multiplex PCR assay. Here the immuneACCESS table is served through TCRdb, limited to in-frame sequences with V and J called. Missing clones are a known gap in these copies; in checked studies unresolved V genes cover under half, and the rest lacks a known reason. In all, the sample holds hundreds of thousands of clones, and approximately 86% of those were seen once. Of the sample, over 10% falls within the top ten clones. Material for sequencing was peripheral blood. The origin of the receptors is a woman in her 70s with COVID-19, enrolled during active disease.

J is TRBJ1-2 and V is TRBV27; D is perhaps TRBD1 (6 bases). CDR1 is MNHEY, CDR2 SMNVEV, per germline (reference sequence). This CDR3 has 13 amino acids. Trimming removed 3 bases at V and 8 bases at J, with 13 bases between. CDR3 sequence reads: CASSFTGNQGYTF. The CDR3 DNA sequence: TGTGCCAGCAGTTTCACAGGGAACCAGGGCTACACCTTC.

The chain combines TRBV29-1 with TRBJ1-4; the match to TRBD1 covers 8 bases. With V trimmed by 4 bases and J by 8 bases, 9 bases remained unmatched. This CDR3 is 14 amino acids long. Germline V gene lookup returns CDR1 SQVTM and CDR2 ANQGSEA. The CDR3 loop is CSVVSGQAGEKLFF. DNA of the CDR3: TGCAGCGTTGTGTCGGGACAGGCCGGGGAAAAACTGTTTTTT.

The V call is TRBV18, the J call TRBJ1-1; 9 bases map to TRBD1. Per germline, CDR1 KGHSH and CDR2 LQKENI. This CDR3 region has 14 residues. The V segment lost 5 bases and the J segment 8 bases; nucleotides outside the gene matches: 9. The CDR3: CASSGTGTGSEAFF. The CDR3 DNA reads TGTGCCAGCTCAGGAACCGGGACAGGGTCCGAAGCTTTCTTT.

The chain recombines TRBV13 with TRBJ2-7; D perhaps matches TRBD1 (5 bases). This CDR3 contains 14 residues. Germline values: CDR1 PRHDT, CDR2 FYEKMQ (reference sequence). V dropped 6 bases and J dropped 3 bases, with 15 bases sitting between them. The CDR3 spells CASRIKGRSYEQYF. The CDR3 bases are TGTGCCAGCAGGATAAAGGGGCGAAGCTACGAGCAGTACTTC.

The J gene is TRBJ1-1, the V gene TRBV20-1, with TRBD1 as a possible D gene (5 bases). Germline V gene sequence: CDR1 DFQATT, CDR2 SNEGSKA (reference sequence). Trimming shortened V by 3 bases and J by 0 bases, and 14 bases separated the two germline ends. The CDR3 contains 15 residues. CDR3 amino acids: CSASRGSSMNTEAFF. In nucleotides, the CDR3 is TGCAGTGCTAGTAGGGGTTCCAGCATGAACACTGAAGCTTTCTTT.

The chain uses TRBV24-1 and TRBJ1-6, with D possibly matching TRBD1 (5 bases). This CDR3 has 15 amino acids. V lost 3 bases and J 5 bases, leaving 10 bases between the germline ends. The V gene's germline CDR1 is KGHDR and CDR2 SFDVKD. In nucleotides, the CDR3 is TGTGCCACCAGTGATGAACAGGTGGATAATTCACCCCTCCACTTT. The encoded protein is CATSDEQVDNSPLHF.

This clone was detected only a few times. Other nucleotide sequences from this sample produce the same CDR3. The chain uses TRBV5-1 and TRBJ1-1; 11 bases are shared with TRBD1. The CDR3 consists of 14 residues. CDR1 SGHRS and CDR2 YFSETQ come from the germline V gene. The V segment lost 3 bases and the J segment 4 bases; nucleotides outside the gene matches: 2. The CDR3 loop is CASSWGTGGTEAFF. The CDR3 bases are TGCGCCAGCAGCTGGGGGACAGGGGGCACTGAAGCTTTCTTT.

This chain joins TRBV2 and TRBJ2-1, with 7 bases lining up with TRBD2. The CDR3 length is 16 residues. Germline lookup yields CDR1 SNHLY and CDR2 FYNNEI. V gave up 7 bases and J gave up 8 bases; unmatched junction bases: 17. As DNA, the CDR3 is TGTGCCAGCACTCCGGCCAGGCCGGGGGGTGGCGATGAGCAGTTCTTC. It is translated as CASTPARPGGGDEQFF. The full variable domain, rest sourced from reference TRBV2 and TRBJ2-1, is EPEVTQTPSHQVTQMGQEVILRCVPISNHLYFYWYRQILGQKVEFLVSFYNNEISEKSEIFDDQFSVERPDGSNFTLKIRSTKLEDSAMYFCASTPARPGGGDEQFFGPGTRLTVL.